This note documents a single T cell receptor beta chain sequence. TCRdb re-called the 5' RACE reads with MiXCR, one entry per CDR3 protein. The table lists some 8,000 distinct CDR3 sequences, around 56% of them singletons. Sequencing used memory CD4+ T cells sorted from a lymph node. The subset denotes: memory CD4+ T cells, CD4+CD45RO+CD25-. The TCR sequence derives from a female donor with breast cancer.

The CDR3 reads CSVDHPSTDTQYF. CDR3 nucleotide sequence: TGCAGCGTCGATCACCCTAGCACAGATACGCAGTATTTT. The chain is built from TRBV29-1 and TRBJ2-3; no firm D call. Germline V CDR1 and CDR2: SQVTM, ANQGSEA. The CDR3 spans 13 residues. V was clipped by 6 bases and J by 0 bases, with 10 bases between them.